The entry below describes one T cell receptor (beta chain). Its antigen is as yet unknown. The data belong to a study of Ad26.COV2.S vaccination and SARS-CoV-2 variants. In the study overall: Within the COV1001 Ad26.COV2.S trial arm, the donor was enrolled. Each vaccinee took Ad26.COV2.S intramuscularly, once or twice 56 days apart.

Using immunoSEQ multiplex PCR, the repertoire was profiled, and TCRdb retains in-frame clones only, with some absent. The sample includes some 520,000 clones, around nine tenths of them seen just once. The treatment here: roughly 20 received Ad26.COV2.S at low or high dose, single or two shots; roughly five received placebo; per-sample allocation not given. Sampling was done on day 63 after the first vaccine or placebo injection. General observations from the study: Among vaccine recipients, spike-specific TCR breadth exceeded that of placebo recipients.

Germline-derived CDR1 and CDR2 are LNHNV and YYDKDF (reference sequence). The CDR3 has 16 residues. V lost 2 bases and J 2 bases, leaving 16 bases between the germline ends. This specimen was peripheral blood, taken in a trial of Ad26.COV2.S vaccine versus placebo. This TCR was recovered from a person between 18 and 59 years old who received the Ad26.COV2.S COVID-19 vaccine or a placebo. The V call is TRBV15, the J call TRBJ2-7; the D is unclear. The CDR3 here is CATSRSIPGPTYEQYF. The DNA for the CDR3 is TGTGCCACCAGCAGATCCATACCGGGCCCGACCTACGAGCAGTACTTC.